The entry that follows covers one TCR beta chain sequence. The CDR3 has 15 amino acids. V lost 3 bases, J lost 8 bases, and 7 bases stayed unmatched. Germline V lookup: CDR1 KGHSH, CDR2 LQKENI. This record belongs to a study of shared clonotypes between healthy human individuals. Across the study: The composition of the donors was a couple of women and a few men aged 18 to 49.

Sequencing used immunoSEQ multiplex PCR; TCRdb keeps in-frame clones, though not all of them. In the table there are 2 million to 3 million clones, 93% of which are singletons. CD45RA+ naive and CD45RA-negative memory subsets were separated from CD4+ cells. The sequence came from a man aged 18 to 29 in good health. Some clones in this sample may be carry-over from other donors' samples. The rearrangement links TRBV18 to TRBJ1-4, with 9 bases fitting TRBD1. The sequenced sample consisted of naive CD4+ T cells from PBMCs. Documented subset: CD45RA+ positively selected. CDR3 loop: CASSPQGQGNEKLFF. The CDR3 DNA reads TGTGCCAGCTCACCGCAGGGACAGGGAAACGAAAAACTGTTTTTT.